Below, 5 T cell receptor beta chains from the same sample are listed, as sequenced in a study of T cells after yellow fever vaccination. TCRdb ran MiXCR on the 5' RACE reads and lists one entry per CDR3 protein. The repertoire holds some 320,000 distinct CDR3 sequences, with approximately 10% as singletons. The sequencing here drew on CD4+ T cells sorted from PBMCs, taken 5 days after the yellow fever booster vaccination. These receptors came from a man younger than 30 who received the YFV17D yellow fever vaccine.

This clonotype was detected only a few times. This chain joins TRBV7-2 and TRBJ1-1; 7 positions agree with TRBD1. V lost 3 bases to trimming and J lost 2 bases; unmatched junction nucleotides: 6. The CDR3 totals 15 residues. The germline V gene encodes CDR1 SGHTA and CDR2 FQGNSA. DNA of the CDR3: TGTGCCAGCAGCTTGCAGACAGGGACTAACACTGAAGCTTTCTTT. As protein: CASSLQTGTNTEAFF.

The chain is built from TRBV24-1 and TRBJ2-3; D is ambiguous. Trimming cost V 4 bases and J 6 bases, with 4 bases left between them. Germline lookup yields CDR1 KGHDR and CDR2 SFDVKD. This CDR3 is built from 11 residues. The CDR3 protein is CATSESDTQYF. The CDR3 DNA follows: TGTGCCACCAGTGAATCCGATACGCAGTATTTT.

V usage is TRBV18 and J usage is TRBJ2-2; D call uncertain. The CDR3 has 15 amino acids. The V end was cut by 1 base, the J end by 1 base, with 7 bases between. Germline assignment: CDR1 KGHSH and CDR2 LQKENI. The CDR3 is CASSPLLENTGELFF. DNA for the CDR3: TGTGCCAGCTCACCACTTTTGGAGAACACCGGGGAGCTGTTTTTT.

The chain has TRBV2 and TRBJ1-5; D is undetermined. Trimming pared 1 base from V and 3 bases from J, leaving 10 bases between. The CDR3 extends over 15 amino acids. Germline V CDR1 and CDR2: SNHLY, FYNNEI. The CDR3 DNA follows: TGTGCCAGCAGTGAAGGAGTGACCGCCAATCAGCCCCAGCATTTT. Protein: CASSEGVTANQPQHF.

This clonotype showed up just a few times. This chain uses TRBV12-3 or TRBV12-4 with TRBJ2-3; weak D call: TRBD2 (6 bases). V gave up 6 bases and J gave up 4 bases, with 14 bases separating them. The CDR3 runs to 14 residues. The CDR3 nucleotides are TGTGCCAGCAGATCCGGTGGAGGGGCAGATACGCAGTATTTT. This sequence encodes CASRSGGGADTQYF.